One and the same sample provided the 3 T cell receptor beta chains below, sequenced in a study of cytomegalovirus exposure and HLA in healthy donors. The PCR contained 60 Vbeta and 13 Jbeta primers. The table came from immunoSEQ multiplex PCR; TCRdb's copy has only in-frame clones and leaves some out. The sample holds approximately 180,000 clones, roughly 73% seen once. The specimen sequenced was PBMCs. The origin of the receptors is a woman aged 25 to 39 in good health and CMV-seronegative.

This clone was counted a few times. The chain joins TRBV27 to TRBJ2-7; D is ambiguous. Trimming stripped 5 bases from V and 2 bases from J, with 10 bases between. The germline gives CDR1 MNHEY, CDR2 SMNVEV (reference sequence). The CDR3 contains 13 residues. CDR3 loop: CASSRRDTYEQYF. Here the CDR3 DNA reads TGTGCCAGCAGTCGGAGAGATACCTACGAGCAGTACTTC.

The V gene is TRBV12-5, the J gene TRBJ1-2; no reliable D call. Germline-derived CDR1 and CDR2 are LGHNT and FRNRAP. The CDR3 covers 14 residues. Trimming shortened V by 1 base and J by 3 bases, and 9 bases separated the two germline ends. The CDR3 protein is CASGLDTADYGYTF. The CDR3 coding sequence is TGTGCTAGTGGTTTGGACACCGCCGACTATGGCTACACCTTC.

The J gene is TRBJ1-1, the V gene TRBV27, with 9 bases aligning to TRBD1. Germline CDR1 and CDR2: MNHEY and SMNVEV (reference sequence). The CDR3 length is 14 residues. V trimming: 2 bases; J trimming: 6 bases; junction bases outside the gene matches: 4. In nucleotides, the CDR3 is TGTGCCAGCAGTTTAGGGACAGGGTACGCTGAAGCTTTCTTT. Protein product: CASSLGTGYAEAFF.